This T cell receptor (beta chain) was obtained from a study of T cell responses to AZD1222 COVID-19 vaccine. The overall study: Pooled together were second doses at about 4 or about 12 weeks.

Findings of the study overall: Baseline serostatus was positive in only six AZD1222 recipients. Only after the peak T cell response were repertoires sampled.

CDR1 SGHRS and CDR2 YFSETQ come from the germline V gene. Between the trimmed V and J ends, which lost 5 bases and 3 bases, there was a span of 8 bases. This CDR3 comprises 12 residues. The repertoire was sequenced with immunoSEQ multiplex PCR; TCRdb's copy has only in-frame clones and lacks some. This sample yields 75,000 to 100,000 clones, of which more than 90% are seen a single time; roughly 13% belongs to the top ten. As concerns this clone: As yet, its antigen is unknown.

The specimen was peripheral blood, collected on day 0 of AZD1222 vaccination. The receptor comes from an adult in good health. The rearrangement links TRBV5-1 to TRBJ1-2; no clear D. CDR3 in DNA: TGCGCCAGCAGTATCGGTGACTATGGCTACACCTTC. It is translated as CASSIGDYGYTF.